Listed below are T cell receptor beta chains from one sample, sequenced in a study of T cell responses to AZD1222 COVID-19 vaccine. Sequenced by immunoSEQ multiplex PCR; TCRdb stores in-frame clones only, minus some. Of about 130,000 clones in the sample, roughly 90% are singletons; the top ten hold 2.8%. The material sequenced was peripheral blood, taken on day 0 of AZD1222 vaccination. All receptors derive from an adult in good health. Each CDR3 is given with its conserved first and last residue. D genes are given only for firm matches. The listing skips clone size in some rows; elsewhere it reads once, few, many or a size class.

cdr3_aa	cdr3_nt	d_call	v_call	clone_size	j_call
CASSLNGQEQETQYF	TGTGCCAGCAGCCTAAATGGACAGGAGCAAGAGACCCAGTACTTC	TRBD1	TRBV7-9	NA	TRBJ2-5
CSARDGNEQFF	TGCAGTGCTAGAGACGGGAATGAGCAGTTCTTC	NA	TRBV20-1	once	TRBJ2-1
CASSLPGRGTEAFF	TGTGCCAGCTCCCTCCCTGGACGAGGCACTGAAGCTTTCTTT	NA	TRBV18	NA	TRBJ1-1
CASSQSPHTIYF	TGTGCCAGCAGCCAGAGTCCGCACACCATATATTTT	NA	TRBV9	NA	TRBJ1-3
CASSRGTSNSLHF	TGTGCCAGCAGCCGGGGGACCTCAAATTCCCTCCACTTT	NA	TRBV27	once	TRBJ1-6
CASSSHPSRNQPQHF	TGTGCCAGCAGTTCCCACCCTAGCCGCAATCAGCCCCAGCATTTT	NA	TRBV2	NA	TRBJ1-5
CASSVDYREQFF	TGTGCCAGCAGCGTAGATTACCGTGAGCAGTTCTTC	NA	TRBV9	NA	TRBJ2-1
CASSLSTWLSSYNEQFF	TGTGCCAGCAGTTTATCGACCTGGCTAAGCTCCTACAATGAGCAGTTCTTC	NA	TRBV27	NA	TRBJ2-1
CASCFGTVATNEKLFF	TGCGCCAGCTGCTTCGGGACAGTTGCAACTAATGAAAAACTGTTTTTT	TRBD1	TRBV5-1	NA	TRBJ1-4
CSVEVRGSGNTIYF	TGCAGCGTTGAAGTTCGGGGGTCTGGAAACACCATATATTTT	NA	TRBV29-1	few	TRBJ1-3